A selection of T cell receptor beta chains follows, all from one sample in a study of sequential checkpoint blockade in melanoma. The protocol was immunoSEQ multiplex PCR, while the TCRdb copy is restricted to in-frame clones and leaves out a portion. Here the sample spans approximately 14,000 clones, 77% being singletons. Here the sequenced sample was CD8+ T cells sorted from blood (inferred from file names), taken from a patient given nivolumab and ipilimumab in sequence. The receptors stem from a human donor with melanoma. Both conserved end residues are part of each CDR3. The order of the fields is D gene, V gene, CDR3 protein. The D gene is left open where the match is weak.

D gene: TRBD2; V gene: TRBV7-8; CDR3 protein: CASGLRSGSGNEQYF
D gene: -; V gene: TRBV27; CDR3 protein: CASRGGENTEAFF
D gene: TRBD2; V gene: TRBV4-1; CDR3 protein: CASSLHGTSISYNEQFF
D gene: -; V gene: TRBV5-1; CDR3 protein: CASSLEAGASYEQYF
D gene: TRBD2; V gene: TRBV14; CDR3 protein: CASSQEQAGDTNTGELFF
D gene: -; V gene: TRBV29-1; CDR3 protein: CSVADINYGYTF
D gene: -; V gene: TRBV27; CDR3 protein: CASSENSYYEQYF
D gene: TRBD2; V gene: TRBV7-9; CDR3 protein: CASSSAAGGQSSGELFF
D gene: -; V gene: TRBV27; CDR3 protein: CASSFFRNNERFF
D gene: TRBD1; V gene: TRBV9; CDR3 protein: CASSVDAGTGTYEQYF
D gene: -; V gene: TRBV7-6; CDR3 protein: CASSLPPDSSYEQYF
D gene: -; V gene: TRBV10-3; CDR3 protein: CAIAVGLNTEAFF
D gene: -; V gene: TRBV29-1; CDR3 protein: CSVLPLAGRASYGYTF